This T cell receptor beta chain was retrieved from a study of T cell responses to AZD1222 COVID-19 vaccine. Study-wide context: Pooling covered second doses at about 4 or about 12 weeks.

Study-level results: Clonal diversity may have been underestimated in mostly white British donors. Dominant at 160-218 and 743-854, vaccine-associated CD4 TCRs also spanned spike. The number of AZD1222 recipients seropositive at baseline was only five to seven.

V lost 4 bases to trimming and J lost 7 bases; unmatched junction nucleotides: 9. CDR3 length equals 14 residues. Germline CDR1 is MGHRA and CDR2 is YSYEKL. Clones were read by immunoSEQ multiplex PCR, and TCRdb kept only the in-frame ones, dropping some. In the table there are some 64,000 clones, 76% of which are singletons. A few counts support this clone. Its antigen is as yet unknown. This chain joins TRBV4-1 and TRBJ2-5; 7 nucleotides agree with TRBD2. The TCR was taken from an adult in good health. This specimen consisted of peripheral blood, obtained on day 0 of AZD1222 vaccination. The CDR3 region has the DNA TGCGCCAGCAGCCGTGGGGGGGTAGAAGGGACCCAGTACTTC. As protein: CASSRGGVEGTQYF.